What follows describes a single TCR beta chain. CDR1 is SGDLS and CDR2 is YYNGEE in the germline V gene. V was pared by 3 bases and J by 3 bases, with 12 bases between. This CDR3 contains 14 residues. These data are taken from a study of blood T cell repertoires in COVID-19. In the study overall: The United States, Italy and Spain supplied acute and convalescent COVID-19 samples.

The method was immunoSEQ multiplex PCR; TCRdb's version includes in-frame clones alone and lacks a portion of them. Of some 120,000 clones in the sample, about four fifths were seen once. The sample taken for sequencing was peripheral blood. The receptor's source is a human donor in a cohort sampled during active COVID-19. The chain is built from TRBV9 and TRBJ1-2; no clear D gene. CDR3 sequence: CASSAGRTDYGYTF. In DNA form, the CDR3 reads TGTGCCAGCAGCGCTGGGAGGACGGACTATGGCTACACCTTC. Looking up the rest from reference TRBV9 and TRBJ1-2 gives the full variable domain: DSGVTQTPKHLITATGQRVTLRCSPRSGDLSVYWYQQSLDQGLQFLIQYYNGEERAKGNILERFSAQQFPDLHSELNLSSLELGDSALYFCASSAGRTDYGYTFGSGTRLTVV.